The 9 T cell receptor beta chains in this list originate from one sample, sequenced in a study of T cell repertoires in cytomegalovirus infection. TCRdb reprocessed the reads via MiXCR and lists one record per CDR3 protein. The profile shows around 310,000 distinct CDR3 sequences, about 29% of them singletons. Their specific antigens are unknown. The starting material was cultured PBMCs, obtained from culture after CMV antigen stimulation. The receptors derive from a human donor in good health (CMV status not recorded). Some clones in this sample may be carry-over from other donors' samples.

This clonotype occurred a few times. The chain links TRBV28 to TRBJ1-2, with 7 bases matching TRBD1. CDR3 length: 13 residues. Per the germline V gene, CDR1 is MDHEN and CDR2 is SYDVKM. V shed 4 bases, J shed 9 bases, and the junction held 8 bases outside the gene matches. The CDR3 nucleotides read TGTGCCAGCAGTTCGACAGGGCGTGGAAGCTACACCTTC. Translated: CASSSTGRGSYTF.

This clonotype was seen only a few times. V and J are TRBV28 and TRBJ1-5; D is uncertain. Germline CDR1 reads MDHEN; CDR2 reads SYDVKM. The ends were cut back, 2 bases at V and 8 bases at J, with 7 bases in the middle. CDR3 size: 12 residues. CDR3 in amino acids: CASSLTAEPQHF. CDR3 DNA sequence: TGTGCCAGCAGTTTAACTGCGGAGCCCCAGCATTTT.

This clonotype showed up just a few times. The chain combines TRBV6-1 with TRBJ2-7; TRBD1 matches at 7 bases. The germline V gene has CDR1 MNHNS and CDR2 SASEGT. J gave up 3 bases and V 6 bases, and 5 bases lay outside the gene matches. The CDR3 contains 13 residues. CDR3 protein: CASRQGTFYEQYF. The CDR3 DNA follows: TGTGCCAGCAGACAGGGGACCTTCTACGAGCAGTACTTC.

This chain links TRBV5-1 with TRBJ2-1; 10 bases map to TRBD2. V lost 4 bases and J lost 15; bases outside the gene matches: 13. This CDR3 region has 14 residues. Germline-derived CDR1 and CDR2 are SGHRS and YFSETQ. CDR3 region: CASSEGLAPNRLFF. CDR3 nucleotide sequence: TGCGCCAGCAGCGAGGGACTAGCGCCCAACCGATTGTTCTTC.

V usage is TRBV27 and J usage is TRBJ2-7; TRBD1 might be the D (6 bases). V was shortened by 5 bases and J by 4 bases, with 15 bases between the two germline ends. CDR3 length: 14 residues. Germline CDR1 MNHEY, CDR2 SMNVEV (reference sequence). The CDR3 loop is CASSVQGHRYEQYF. The CDR3 nucleotides are TGTGCCAGCAGTGTCCAGGGGCATCGTTACGAGCAGTACTTC.

This clonotype was recorded many times. This chain connects TRBV7-8 to TRBJ1-1; 9 bases are a match to TRBD1. Germline V gives CDR1 SGHVS, CDR2 FQNEAQ. This CDR3 has 18 amino acids. V dropped 1 base and J dropped 2; count of bases not matched to a gene: 11. Here the CDR3 DNA reads TGTGCCAGCAGCTTAGGACTGACAGGGGGTAGAAGAAACACTGAAGCTTTCTTT. Amino acids: CASSLGLTGGRRNTEAFF.

This clonotype was counted a few times. This chain connects TRBV4-2 to TRBJ1-4, with D possibly matching TRBD1 (5 bases). Looked up from germline, CDR1 is LGHNA and CDR2 is YNFKEQ. V was cut by 0 bases and J by 8 bases, with 16 bases left in between. The CDR3 extends over 16 amino acids. As DNA, the CDR3 is TGTGCCAGCAGCCAAGACCCACTTCTCGGGGGAGAAAAACTGTTTTTT. Residues: CASSQDPLLGGEKLFF.

A single count supports this clonotype. A much more abundant neighbour one base away suggests this may be a read error. The chain couples TRBV20-1 to TRBJ2-5; maybe TRBD1 (5 bases). The germline V gene has CDR1 DFQATT and CDR2 SNEGSKA (reference sequence). V gave up 3 bases and J gave up 1 base, with 9 bases separating them. The CDR3 contains 13 residues. The CDR3 DNA reads as TGCAGTGCTAGTGGGGCTATCCAAGAGACCCAGTACTTC. Protein product: CSASGAIQETQYF.

This clonotype was observed a handful of times. V is TRBV7-6 and J is TRBJ2-5; D might be TRBD2 (7 bases). The ends were cut back, 0 bases at V and 5 bases at J, with 16 bases in the middle. The germline V gene has CDR1 SGHVS and CDR2 FNYEAQ. CDR3 length equals 16 residues. The CDR3 DNA sequence: TGTGCCAGCAGCTTAGCTCCTGATGGCGGGGGCGAGACCCAGTACTTC. It codes for CASSLAPDGGGETQYF.